The clone carrying this T cell receptor (beta chain) was detected a few times. Antigen specificity is unknown. The data were taken from a study of identical twins. Via MiXCR, TCRdb re-called the 5' RACE reads, giving one row per CDR3 protein. This table holds approximately 500,000 distinct CDR3 sequences, 13% to 15% found once. V dropped 6 bases and J dropped 3; count of bases not matched to a gene: 9. CDR1 is MDHEN and CDR2 is SYDVKM in the germline V gene. CDR3 length: 15 residues. General study findings and limits: For out-of-frame alpha sequences shared by twins, low generation probability was in excess.

These sequences were also reported in another study, on yellow fever vaccine responses in identical twins.

The specimen was CD4+ T cells sorted from blood. The receptor was isolated from a woman younger than 35 in good health. V and J are TRBV28 and TRBJ2-7; 9 bases fit TRBD1. This CDR3 is CASSTGGSLVYEQYF. Written as DNA, the CDR3 is TGTGCCAGCAGCACAGGGGGCTCCTTGGTCTACGAGCAGTACTTC.